A single sample gave rise to the 27 T cell receptor beta chains below, sequenced in a study of T cells in Graves' hyperthyroidism and ophthalmopathy. Amplified regions were TCR beta CDR3 sequences from RNA transcripts. Primed by the HTBI set, a first-round RT-PCR was run on the TCR CDR3. TCRdb called the multiplex PCR reads again in MiXCR, with one record for every CDR3 protein. The sample yields 400,000 to 500,000 distinct CDR3 sequences, around 15% seen once. Sequencing used blood. Receptor source: a woman aged 18-30 years with Graves' hyperthyroidism.

The chain joins TRBV9 to TRBJ1-2; D unresolved. This CDR3 region has 14 residues. CDR1 and CDR2 (germline): SGDLS, YYNGEE. V lost 4 bases, J lost 2 bases, and 12 bases lay in between. CDR3 amino acids: CASSTRSLNYGYTF. The CDR3 DNA is TGTGCCAGCAGCACCCGTTCCCTAAACTATGGCTACACCTTC.

This clonotype was observed a handful of times. The chain is built from TRBV20-1 and TRBJ2-7; 9 bases match TRBD2. Germline trimming cut 3 bases from V and 3 bases from J; bases unmatched to any gene: 9. This CDR3 comprises 15 residues. Germline CDR1 and CDR2: DFQATT and SNEGSKA (reference sequence). CDR3 nucleotides: TGCAGTGCTAGGCCCCAAGCGGGAGGTAACTACGAGCAGTACTTC. Its translation: CSARPQAGGNYEQYF.

This clonotype has ten or more counts. This sequence joins TRBV6-2 or TRBV6-3 and TRBJ2-1, with TRBD1 matching over 10 bases. Germline V lookup: CDR1 MNHEY, CDR2 SVGEGT. This CDR3 is 16 amino acids long. With 2 bases clipped from V and 5 bases from J, the junction kept 6 bases outside the gene matches. This CDR3 is CASSYQRDRGNNEQFF. The DNA of the CDR3 is TGTGCCAGCAGTTACCAAAGGGACAGGGGTAACAATGAGCAGTTCTTC.

This clonotype was recorded many times. The chain uses TRBV5-5 and TRBJ1-2; D is possibly TRBD1 (5 bases). The length of the CDR3 is 14 residues. Germline V lookup: CDR1 SGHKS, CDR2 YYEKEE (reference sequence). V was trimmed by 5 bases and J by 3 bases, leaving 14 bases between them. The CDR3 protein is CASRSREGYYGYTF. In DNA form, the CDR3 reads TGTGCCAGCAGGTCCCGGGAGGGGTACTATGGCTACACCTTC.

As to this clonotype: A read error may explain this, as a much larger clone is one base away. The chain recombines TRBV7-3 with TRBJ2-2, with 11 nucleotides matching TRBD1. With 1 base clipped from V and 5 bases from J, the junction kept 6 bases outside the gene matches. This CDR3 has 17 residues. The germline V gene encodes CDR1 SGHTA and CDR2 FQGTGA. The CDR3 sequence: CASSLSAGTGGTGELFF. In DNA form, the CDR3 reads TGTGCCAGCAGCTTAAGCGCAGGGACAGGGGGAACCGGGGAGCTGTTTTTT. The variable domain in full, completed from reference TRBV7-3 and TRBJ2-2, reads GAGVSQTPSNKVTEKGKYVELRCDPISGHTALYWYRQSLGQGPEFLIYFQGTGAADDSGLPNDRFFAVRPEGSVSTLKIQRTERGDSAVYLCASSLSAGTGGTGELFFGEGSRLTVL.

This clonotype was seen ten or more times. The chain links TRBV12-3 or TRBV12-4 to TRBJ1-2; D is perhaps TRBD1 (5 bases). V lost 2 bases and J 4 bases, leaving 11 bases between the germline ends. The CDR3 is 14 residues long. CDR3 in amino acids: CASSLQGRSYGYTF. The CDR3 nucleotides read TGTGCCAGCAGTTTACAGGGTCGGAGCTATGGCTACACCTTC.

This clonotype was counted between two and nine times. This may be a read error, as it is one base from a much larger clone. The chain combines TRBV10-3 with TRBJ1-1; D not resolved. The V end lost 9 bases, the J end lost 5 bases, and 10 bases lay between the germline ends. CDR3 length equals 11 residues. CDR1 and CDR2 (germline): ENHRY, SYGVKD. CDR3 in amino acids: CAIEGRTEAFF. As DNA, the CDR3 is TGTGCCATTGAAGGGAGGACTGAAGCTTTCTTT.

Many counts were recorded for this clonotype. The rearrangement joins TRBV27 to TRBJ1-1, with unresolved D. The CDR3 is 17 residues long. With 8 bases removed from V and 0 bases from J, the gap between germline ends came to 22 bases. CDR1 is MNHEY and CDR2 is SMNVEV in the germline V gene (reference sequence). The CDR3 reads CASSIFWGSQMNTEAFF. The CDR3 coding sequence is TGTGCCAGCTCCATCTTTTGGGGTTCCCAGATGAACACTGAAGCTTTCTTT.

The sample holds a few counts of this clonotype. The chain couples TRBV18 to TRBJ2-7, with 10 bases identical to TRBD1. Germline-derived CDR1 and CDR2 are KGHSH and LQKENI. V trimming: 1 base; J trimming: 3 bases; junction bases outside the gene matches: 15. This CDR3 spans 19 amino acids. DNA for the CDR3: TGTGCCAGCTCACCACGGGGACAGGGGTTGCGGGAGGTAATCTACGAGCAGTACTTC. As protein: CASSPRGQGLREVIYEQYF. The full variable domain, with the rest looked up from reference TRBV18 and TRBJ2-7, is NAGVMQNPRHLVRRRGQEARLRCSPMKGHSHVYWYRQLPEEGLKFMVYLQKENIIDESGMPKERFSAEFPKEGPSILRIQQVVRGDSAAYFCASSPRGQGLREVIYEQYFGPGTRLTVT.

V is TRBV9 and J is TRBJ2-2; 7 positions match TRBD2. The trim removed 0 bases at V and 4 bases at J, leaving 6 bases unmatched. From germline, CDR1 is SGDLS and CDR2 YYNGEE. The length of the CDR3 is 16 residues. The chain's CDR3 is CASSVVGGSRTGELFF. CDR3 bases: TGTGCCAGCAGCGTAGTCGGCGGGAGTCGCACCGGGGAGCTGTTTTTT.

In its sample, this clonotype was seen many times. The chain combines TRBV11-2 with TRBJ2-7; 10 bases align to TRBD2. CDR3 length: 15 amino acids. Germline loops: CDR1 SGHAT, CDR2 FQNNGV. The V and J ends lost 10 bases and 4 bases, in that order; junction bases with no gene match: 13. The CDR3 spells CAIGQVTSGTYEQYF. CDR3 coding DNA: TGTGCCATAGGCCAGGTCACTAGCGGGACTTACGAGCAGTACTTC.

This clonotype was seen ten or more times. The rearrangement joins TRBV11-2 to TRBJ2-1; D gene unclear. The CDR3 is 14 residues long. Trimming took off 2 bases at V and 7 bases at J, with 12 bases between the two ends. Germline CDR1 and CDR2: SGHAT and FQNNGV. The CDR3 DNA sequence: TGTGCCAGCAGCTTAACCAGCGTGAGGAATGAGCAGTTCTTC. The encoded protein is CASSLTSVRNEQFF.

Only one count was recorded for this clonotype. Being one base from a much bigger clone, this may be a read error. The chain combines TRBV30 with TRBJ2-7; D remains ambiguous. The CDR3 has 13 residues. Looked up from germline, CDR1 is GTSNPN and CDR2 is SVGIG (reference sequence). The V end lost 6 bases, the J end lost 2 bases, and 14 bases lay between the germline ends. The CDR3 spells CACQTSTTYEQYF. As DNA, the CDR3 is TGTGCCTGCCAAACATCGACCACCTACGAGCAGTACTTC.

This clonotype has ten or more counts. The CDR3 DNA sequence: TGCGCCAGCAGCTTGGACCGACCCCACACAGATACGCAGTATTTT. Translation: CASSLDRPHTDTQYF. The V call is TRBV5-1, the J call TRBJ2-3; D not resolved. Germline lookup yields CDR1 SGHRS and CDR2 YFSETQ. The CDR3 is 15 residues long. V gave up 0 bases and J gave up 2 bases, with 10 bases separating them.

The table lists this clonotype with many counts. V and J are TRBV25-1 and TRBJ2-3; 11 bases are a match to TRBD2. After removal of 4 bases from V and 6 bases from J, the junction contained 9 bases not matched to a gene. Germline-derived CDR1 and CDR2 are MGHDK and SYGVNS. The CDR3 runs 16 residues. In DNA, the CDR3 is TGTGCCAGCAGTGGCCCCACTAGCGGGGGAGGTGATACGCAGTATTTT. Amino acids: CASSGPTSGGGDTQYF.

Details on this clonotype: A much larger clonotype is one base distant, so this may be a read error. CDR3 DNA sequence: TGTGCCAGCAGGTCTGCCCCCGGGACTAGCGCCGAGCAGTGCGTC. Its protein is CASRSAPGTSAEQCV. This rearrangement joins TRBV5-5 to TRBJ2-7, with TRBD2 identical over 10 bases. CDR1 SGHKS and CDR2 YYEKEE come from the germline V gene (reference sequence). The CDR3 sequence is 15 residues long.

This clonotype was seen many times. This sequence joins TRBV27 and TRBJ2-2; 9 positions match TRBD2. The CDR3 extends over 16 amino acids. Trimming took 4 bases from V and 6 from J; bases not matched to a gene: 9. Germline loops: CDR1 MNHEY, CDR2 SMNVEV (reference sequence). The CDR3 protein is CASSYQGLAGAGELFF. As DNA, the CDR3 is TGTGCCAGCAGTTATCAGGGGTTAGCGGGAGCCGGGGAGCTGTTTTTT.

The chain is built from TRBV6-2 or TRBV6-3 and TRBJ1-4; TRBD1 aligns across 7 bases. Germline CDR1 and CDR2: MNHEY and SVGEGT. V lost 5 bases, J lost 7 bases, and 7 bases stayed unmatched. CDR3 size: 14 residues. In DNA, the CDR3 is TGTGCCAGCAGTCTCAGGGGGTCCGGTGAAAAACTGTTTTTT. Translated: CASSLRGSGEKLFF.

This clonotype has just a few counts. This sequence joins TRBV3-1 and TRBJ2-2, with TRBD1 matching over 9 bases. The CDR3 runs 15 residues. Germline trimming cut 4 bases from V and 4 bases from J; bases unmatched to any gene: 4. Germline values: CDR1 LGHDT, CDR2 YNNKEL (reference sequence). As DNA, the CDR3 is TGTGCCAGCAGCCGGGGGGACAGGGCCACCGGGGAGCTGTTTTTT. Translation: CASSRGDRATGELFF.

This clonotype appeared many times. The chain has TRBV28 and TRBJ1-2, with TRBD1 as a possible D gene (6 bases). From germline, CDR1 is MDHEN and CDR2 SYDVKM. The V and J ends lost 8 bases and 5 bases respectively, with 12 bases between them. The CDR3 extends over 12 amino acids. CDR3 DNA sequence: TGTGCCAGCCTCCTAGGGGGGTATGGCTACACCTTC. Residues: CASLLGGYGYTF.

CDR3 nucleotide sequence: TGTGCCAGCAGTTTATCCACGGGGTATAATTCACCCCTCCACTTT. Residues: CASSLSTGYNSPLHF. The gene calls are TRBV27 and TRBJ1-6; D not certain. V was cut by 0 bases and J by 4 bases, with 7 bases left in between. Germline assignment: CDR1 MNHEY and CDR2 SMNVEV (reference sequence). The CDR3 totals 15 residues.

In its sample, this clonotype was seen many times. V is TRBV5-4 and J is TRBJ2-1; TRBD2 agrees at 9 bases. Germline-derived CDR1 and CDR2 are SGHNT and YYREEE (reference sequence). The CDR3 length is 16 residues. V lost 3 bases, J lost 8 bases, and 12 bases stayed unmatched. CDR3 sequence reads: CASSSPGTSRMDEQFF. DNA for the CDR3: TGTGCCAGCAGCTCCCCCGGGACTAGCAGGATGGATGAGCAGTTCTTC.

This clonotype was found many times. J is TRBJ2-1 and V is TRBV29-1; D might be TRBD1 or TRBD2, each matching 5 bases. Between the trimmed V and J ends, which lost 1 base and 6 bases, there was a span of 16 bases. The germline CDR1 and CDR2 sequences are SQVTM and ANQGSEA. The CDR3 contains 15 residues. The CDR3 nucleotides are TGCAGCGTTGAAGCTAGCAGTAGGGGTGGCAATGAGCAGTTCTTC. It encodes CSVEASSRGGNEQFF.

The chain employs TRBV6-2 or TRBV6-3 and TRBJ2-1, with 9 nucleotides matching TRBD2. J was trimmed by 8 bases and V by 1 base; bases with no gene match: 9. Germline V CDR1 and CDR2: MNHEY, SVGEGT. The CDR3 sequence is 16 residues long. The CDR3 loop is CASSYYTAGGEDEQFF. In DNA, the CDR3 is TGTGCCAGCAGTTACTATACAGCGGGAGGTGAGGATGAGCAGTTCTTC.

CDR3 nucleotide sequence: TGCAGTGCTAGAGATAGGGACAGGGGGCTTACCGGGGAGCTGTTTTTT. Protein product: CSARDRDRGLTGELFF. V is TRBV20-1 and J is TRBJ2-2; 12 nucleotides match TRBD1. V dropped 0 bases and J dropped 5; count of bases not matched to a gene: 4. The CDR3 has 16 residues. The V gene's germline CDR1 is DFQATT and CDR2 SNEGSKA (reference sequence).

This clonotype showed up many times. J is TRBJ1-2 and V is TRBV7-9, with 10 bases that match TRBD1. Germline values: CDR1 SEHNR, CDR2 FQNEAQ (reference sequence). The CDR3 runs to 13 residues. V was clipped by 4 bases and J by 8 bases; unmatched bases: 4. DNA of the CDR3: TGTGCCAGCAGCTGGGACAGGGGTCGAGGCTACACCTTC. This translates into CASSWDRGRGYTF.

The chain is built from TRBV11-2 and TRBJ2-1; D is perhaps TRBD1 (6 bases). CDR1 is SGHAT, CDR2 FQNNGV, per germline. This CDR3 contains 17 residues. With 6 bases removed from V and 5 bases from J, the gap between germline ends came to 23 bases. The CDR3 reads CASSRPGAGGPNNEQFF. The CDR3 nucleotides are TGTGCCAGCAGTCGACCAGGGGCGGGCGGGCCTAACAATGAGCAGTTCTTC. Drawing the rest from reference TRBV11-2 and TRBJ2-1, the complete variable domain is EAGVAQSPRYKIIEKRQSVAFWCNPISGHATLYWYQQILGQGPKLLIQFQNNGVVDDSQLPKDRFSAERLKGVDSTLKIQPAKLEDSAVYLCASSRPGAGGPNNEQFFGPGTRLTVL.